These T cell receptor beta chains were read from a single sample in a study of T cells in Graves' hyperthyroidism and ophthalmopathy. TCRdb analysed the multiplex PCR reads with MiXCR anew, one entry per CDR3 protein. The sample yields around 100,000 distinct CDR3 sequences, over 45% seen once. Material: blood. These receptors were collected from a man between 35 and 55 years old with Graves' hyperthyroidism. Each CDR3 is given with its conserved first and last residue. The D gene is left open where the match is weak. Clone size, where shown, is once, few, many, or a class for clones that have expanded.

D,size,J,V,CDR3,DNA
TRBD1,-,TRBJ1-2,TRBV7-9,CASSHGDRGYGYTF,TGTGCCAGCAGCCACGGGGACAGGGGATATGGCTACACCTTC
-,-,TRBJ1-2,TRBV13,CASSGPDGYGYTF,TGTGCCAGCAGTGGGCCGGATGGGTATGGCTACACCTTC
-,many,TRBJ1-2,TRBV28,CASSDPRTAGYTF,TGTGCCAGCAGCGATCCAAGGACAGCTGGCTACACCTTC
TRBD2,few,TRBJ2-2,TRBV11-3,CASSLGGVEREFTGELFF,TGTGCCAGCAGCTTAGGCGGGGTTGAGCGGGAGTTCACCGGGGAGCTGTTTTTT
TRBD1,many,TRBJ2-1,TRBV29-1,CSVYTGQALNEQFF,TGCAGCGTCTATACGGGACAGGCTTTGAATGAGCAGTTCTTC
-,-,TRBJ1-2,TRBV2,CASRYFHAAAWGYTF,TGTGCCAGTCGATACTTCCATGCGGCTGCGTGGGGCTACACCTTC
-,-,TRBJ2-7,TRBV5-1,CASRLSRGGRGGEQYF,TGCGCCAGCAGACTTTCCCGAGGAGGCAGGGGAGGCGAGCAGTACTTC
TRBD2,many,TRBJ2-7,TRBV20-1,CSALRTSGSHYEQYF,TGCAGTGCCCTAAGGACTAGCGGGAGTCACTACGAGCAGTACTTC
TRBD1,-,TRBJ1-1,TRBV7-3,CASSPRDRANTEAFF,TGTGCCAGCTCACCACGGGACAGAGCGAACACTGAAGCTTTCTTT
-,many,TRBJ1-2,TRBV29-1,CSVELGRSYGYTF,TGCAGCGTTGAATTAGGGCGAAGCTATGGCTACACCTTC
-,many,TRBJ2-7,TRBV7-8,CASSPDSGEQYF,TGTGCCAGCAGCCCGGACTCGGGGGAGCAGTACTTC
-,few,TRBJ2-1,TRBV25-1,CASSPSGPLNEQFF,TGTGCCAGCTCACCGTCGGGACCGCTCAATGAGCAGTTCTTC
TRBD2,many,TRBJ2-1,TRBV5-6,CASSLGPSGGPYNEQFF,TGTGCCAGCAGCTTGGGGCCTAGCGGGGGGCCGTACAATGAGCAGTTCTTC
-,-,TRBJ2-1,TRBV11-1,CASSLVLEHNERFF,TGTGCCAGCAGCCTAGTGTTGGAGCACAATGAGCGGTTCTTC
TRBD1,-,TRBJ1-5,TRBV4-1,CASSQTTTGGGQPQHF,TGCGCCAGCAGCCAAACCACTACAGGGGGCGGGCAGCCCCAGCATTTT
TRBD1,-,TRBJ2-2,TRBV15,CATSRGGQGLMRELFF,TGTGCCACCAGCAGAGGGGGACAGGGTTTGATGAGGGAGTTGTTTTTT
TRBD2,many,TRBJ2-5,TRBV20-1,CSASRTSGGARETQYF,TGCAGTGCTAGTCGGACTAGCGGGGGGGCAAGAGAGACCCAGTACTTC
TRBD2,-,TRBJ2-7,TRBV20-1,CSASPAGGLGEQYF,TGCAGTGCTAGTCCCGCGGGGGGTCTGGGCGAGCAGTACTTC
-,few,TRBJ2-3,TRBV27,CASSLSYGDTQYF,TGTGCCAGCAGTCTCTCATATGGTGATACGCAGTATTTT
-,many,TRBJ2-7,TRBV20-1,CSAKTGLTYEQYF,TGCAGTGCCAAAACGGGACTTACCTACGAGCAGTACTTC
-,-,TRBJ2-7,TRBV12-3/TRBV12-4,CASSESGWTGELYF,TGTGCCAGCAGTGAATCAGGGTGGACCGGGGAGCTGTACTTC
TRBD1,-,TRBJ2-5,TRBV6-1,CASSDGQGGETQYF,TGTGCCAGCAGTGACGGACAGGGTGGGGAGACCCAGTACTTC
-,many,TRBJ2-3,TRBV4-3,CASSLEPGYTDTQYF,TGCGCCAGCAGCCTAGAACCGGGCTACACAGATACGCAGTATTTT
-,many,TRBJ1-1,TRBV24-1,CATRAGPNTEAFF,TGTGCCACCAGAGCAGGACCAAACACTGAAGCTTTCTTT
-,-,TRBJ1-2,TRBV29-1,CSPRVRVNYGYTF,TGCAGCCCTCGGGTACGGGTTAACTATGGCTACACCTTC
-,many,TRBJ1-2,TRBV6-1,CASTDGYYGYTF,TGTGCCAGCACCGACGGCTACTATGGCTACACCTTC
-,-,TRBJ2-1,TRBV7-6,CASSLAGGANEQFF,TGTGCCAGCAGCTTAGCGGGGGGGGCCAATGAGCAGTTCTTC
-,once,TRBJ2-3,TRBV15,CATGRDPGWTDTQYF,TGTGCCACCGGCAGAGATCCGGGGTGGACAGATACGCAGTATTTT
TRBD1,many,TRBJ2-5,TRBV7-8,CASSLDRGWQETQYF,TGTGCCAGCAGCTTAGACAGGGGATGGCAAGAGACCCAGTACTTC
-,-,TRBJ2-1,TRBV24-1,CATSELRWNEQFF,TGTGCCACCAGTGAACTCCGGTGGAATGAGCAGTTCTTC
-,many,TRBJ2-1,TRBV28,CASSLASTYNEQFF,TGTGCCAGCAGTTTAGCCAGCACCTACAATGAGCAGTTCTTC
-,-,TRBJ2-7,TRBV9,CASSVGGGFGQPQHYF,TGTGCCAGCAGCGTAGGAGGAGGGTTCGGTCAGCCCCAGCATTACTTC
-,many,TRBJ1-1,TRBV5-8,CASSLVQLEAFF,TGTGCCAGCAGCTTGGTGCAGCTTGAAGCTTTCTTT
-,many,TRBJ2-7,TRBV6-5,CASSSNYEQYF,TGTGCCAGCAGCTCGAACTACGAGCAGTACTTC
TRBD1,-,TRBJ1-5,TRBV10-1,CASGLDRGSNQPQHF,TGTGCCAGCGGTTTAGACAGGGGTAGCAATCAGCCCCAGCATTTT
TRBD1,many,TRBJ1-2,TRBV19,CASSPSDRGSYGYTF,TGTGCCAGTAGCCCCAGTGACAGGGGGAGCTATGGCTACACCTTC
-,-,TRBJ2-7,TRBV7-2,CASSLVPATEQYF,TGTGCCAGCAGCTTAGTGCCTGCGACTGAGCAGTACTTC
TRBD2,many,TRBJ2-1,TRBV7-9,CASRLAGGDEQFF,TGTGCCAGTAGACTAGCGGGAGGTGATGAGCAGTTCTTC
TRBD1,many,TRBJ1-5,TRBV2,CASSDEDRDGQPQHF,TGTGCCAGCAGTGATGAGGACAGGGATGGGCAGCCCCAGCATTTT
TRBD1,few,TRBJ1-2,TRBV5-8,CASSFSYPGQGKGYTF,TGTGCCAGCAGCTTTTCTTACCCGGGACAGGGGAAGGGCTACACCTTC
TRBD1,many,TRBJ1-2,TRBV6-5,CASSLRGLYGYTF,TGTGCCAGCAGCCTCAGGGGGCTCTATGGCTACACCTTC
-,once,TRBJ1-2,TRBV9,CASSDWETPGSCGYTF,TGTGCCAGCAGCGACTGGGAAACACCGGGGAGCTGTGGCTACACCTTC
-,many,TRBJ1-2,TRBV20-1,CSASEGQPFSYGYTF,TGCAGTGCTAGCGAAGGACAGCCCTTCTCCTATGGCTACACCTTC
TRBD2,many,TRBJ2-5,TRBV20-1,CSAGEGLETQYF,TGCAGTGCGGGGGAGGGCCTGGAGACCCAGTACTTC
-,many,TRBJ1-3,TRBV24-1,CATSAVTDSSGNTIYF,TGTGCCACCAGTGCCGTGACGGACAGCTCTGGAAACACCATATATTTT
-,many,TRBJ2-4,TRBV14,CASSGTSKNIQYF,TGTGCCAGCAGCGGGACCTCCAAAAACATTCAGTACTTC
TRBD2,many,TRBJ2-7,TRBV20-1,CSARSGSAYEQYF,TGCAGTGCTAGGAGCGGGAGTGCCTACGAGCAGTACTTC
-,-,TRBJ1-2,TRBV2,CASAPMEGEGYTF,TGTGCCAGCGCTCCGATGGAAGGGGAGGGCTACACCTTC
-,-,TRBJ2-3,TRBV7-3,CVSSLYPGVERDTQYF,TGTGTCAGCAGCTTGTATCCGGGAGTGGAGAGGGATACGCAGTATTTT